The rows below give T cell receptor beta chains drawn from one sample of a study of T cell repertoires in ileal Crohn's disease. Repertoires were generated with immunoSEQ multiplex PCR, while TCRdb's copy carries only in-frame clones and drops some. The data contain some 17,000 clones, roughly 70% of them singletons. The sample was ileal tissue. These receptors came from an adult with Crohn's disease. CDR3s include the opening cysteine and the closing phenylalanine or tryptophan. The order of the fields is J gene, D gene, clone size, CDR3 length, V gene, CDR3 protein, CDR3 DNA. A D gene is named only where the DNA matches it firmly. Only some rows state a clone size, as once, few, many or a class for expanded clones.

j_gene: TRBJ1-1; d_gene: NA; abundance: NA; len: 18; v_gene: TRBV10-3; CDR3aa: CAISDPQLDRRTLTEAFF; CDR3nt: TGTGCCATCAGTGACCCCCAACTTGACAGACGCACGTTGACTGAAGCTTTCTTT
j_gene: TRBJ1-2; d_gene: TRBD1; abundance: NA; len: 17; v_gene: TRBV5-6; CDR3aa: CASSFPTGQDLYYGYTF; CDR3nt: TGTGCCAGCAGCTTTCCGACGGGACAGGACCTTTACTATGGCTACACCTTC
j_gene: TRBJ2-7; d_gene: NA; abundance: NA; len: 14; v_gene: TRBV6-1; CDR3aa: CASSDADRSYEQYF; CDR3nt: TGTGCCAGCAGTGATGCCGACAGGTCCTACGAGCAGTACTTC
j_gene: TRBJ1-2; d_gene: TRBD1; abundance: few; len: 15; v_gene: TRBV10-3; CDR3aa: CAISTQGAGRFGYTF; CDR3nt: TGTGCCATCAGTACCCAGGGGGCGGGCCGGTTTGGCTACACCTTC
j_gene: TRBJ1-1; d_gene: TRBD1; abundance: NA; len: 12; v_gene: TRBV29-1; CDR3aa: CSVGRDRGLAFF; CDR3nt: TGCAGCGTGGGCCGGGACAGGGGTTTGGCTTTCTTT
j_gene: TRBJ2-1; d_gene: TRBD2; abundance: few; len: 15; v_gene: TRBV7-2; CDR3aa: CASSLLAGAYNEQFF; CDR3nt: TGTGCCAGCAGCCTACTAGCGGGGGCGTACAATGAGCAGTTCTTC
j_gene: TRBJ1-5; d_gene: NA; abundance: NA; len: 14; v_gene: TRBV5-7; CDR3aa: CASSWGPMNQPQHF; CDR3nt: TGTGCCAGCAGCTGGGGGCCGATGAATCAGCCCCAGCATTTT
j_gene: TRBJ2-7; d_gene: NA; abundance: NA; len: 14; v_gene: TRBV18; CDR3aa: CASSPQQGSYEQYF; CDR3nt: TGTGCCAGCTCACCTCAACAGGGATCCTACGAGCAGTACTTC
j_gene: TRBJ2-7; d_gene: TRBD1; abundance: NA; len: 16; v_gene: TRBV7-8; CDR3aa: CASSSDRGRPTIEQYF; CDR3nt: TGTGCCAGCAGCTCAGACAGGGGGCGGCCGACCATCGAGCAGTACTTC
j_gene: TRBJ2-3; d_gene: TRBD2; abundance: once; len: 15; v_gene: TRBV7-9; CDR3aa: CASSFSSGSTDTQYF; CDR3nt: TGTGCCAGCAGCTTCTCTAGCGGGAGCACAGATACGCAGTATTTT
j_gene: TRBJ2-5; d_gene: TRBD2; abundance: NA; len: 15; v_gene: TRBV5-1; CDR3aa: CASSLAGTSGETQYF; CDR3nt: TGCGCCAGCAGCTTGGCCGGGACTAGCGGGGAGACCCAGTACTTC
j_gene: TRBJ1-1; d_gene: NA; abundance: NA; len: 17; v_gene: TRBV5-1; CDR3aa: CASSLGRVGLRNTEAFF; CDR3nt: TGCGCCAGCAGCTTAGGGAGGGTTGGGCTTAGAAACACTGAAGCTTTCTTT
j_gene: TRBJ2-1; d_gene: TRBD1; abundance: NA; len: 15; v_gene: TRBV5-1; CDR3aa: CASSPGQGAVDEQFF; CDR3nt: TGCGCCAGCAGCCCAGGACAGGGGGCCGTCGATGAGCAGTTCTTC
j_gene: TRBJ2-4; d_gene: NA; abundance: NA; len: 17; v_gene: TRBV1; CDR3aa: CTSSQLAGSIAKNIQYF; CDR3nt: TGCACCAGCAGCCAACTAGCGGGGAGCATAGCCAAAAACATTCAGTACTTC
j_gene: TRBJ1-2; d_gene: NA; abundance: NA; len: 12; v_gene: TRBV30; CDR3aa: CAWAEGVGGYTF; CDR3nt: TGTGCCTGGGCCGAGGGGGTTGGTGGCTACACCTTC
j_gene: TRBJ1-6; d_gene: TRBD1; abundance: NA; len: 16; v_gene: TRBV4-2; CDR3aa: CASSQDSGTGSSPLHF; CDR3nt: TGTGCCAGCAGCCAGGACTCCGGGACAGGGTCTTCACCCCTCCACTTT
j_gene: TRBJ2-5; d_gene: TRBD2; abundance: NA; len: 18; v_gene: TRBV7-9; CDR3aa: CASSPQRAGAIRKETQYF; CDR3nt: TGTGCCAGCAGCCCCCAGAGGGCGGGAGCCATCCGTAAAGAGACCCAGTACTTC
j_gene: TRBJ2-7; d_gene: TRBD2; abundance: NA; len: 16; v_gene: TRBV6-5; CDR3aa: CASSYSLMGGTYEQYF; CDR3nt: TGTGCCAGCAGTTACTCGCTTATGGGGGGGACCTACGAGCAGTACTTC
j_gene: TRBJ1-1; d_gene: NA; abundance: NA; len: 15; v_gene: TRBV5-1; CDR3aa: CASSPFTLTGTEAFF; CDR3nt: TGCGCCAGCAGCCCCTTCACCCTTACGGGCACTGAAGCTTTCTTT
j_gene: TRBJ2-7; d_gene: TRBD2; abundance: NA; len: 17; v_gene: TRBV15; CDR3aa: CATSRGLAGGEAYEQYF; CDR3nt: TGTGCCACCAGCAGAGGACTAGCGGGAGGGGAGGCCTACGAGCAGTACTTC
j_gene: TRBJ2-7; d_gene: NA; abundance: NA; len: 14; v_gene: TRBV12-1; CDR3aa: CASSFGGKGDEQYF; CDR3nt: TGTGCCAGCAGCTTTGGAGGGAAAGGCGACGAGCAGTACTTC
j_gene: TRBJ2-5; d_gene: TRBD2; abundance: NA; len: 14; v_gene: TRBV5-1; CDR3aa: CASSWGAGLETQYF; CDR3nt: TGCGCCAGCAGCTGGGGAGCGGGACTAGAGACCCAGTACTTC
j_gene: TRBJ1-5; d_gene: TRBD1; abundance: NA; len: 16; v_gene: TRBV6-1; CDR3aa: CASSEWTGQGYQPQHF; CDR3nt: TGTGCCAGCAGTGAATGGACGGGACAGGGGTATCAGCCCCAGCATTTT
j_gene: TRBJ2-7; d_gene: TRBD1; abundance: NA; len: 13; v_gene: TRBV7-8; CDR3aa: CASSLDRAYEQYF; CDR3nt: TGTGCCAGCAGCTTGGACAGGGCCTACGAGCAGTACTTC
j_gene: TRBJ1-1; d_gene: NA; abundance: few; len: 13; v_gene: TRBV2; CDR3aa: CASSDQVNTEAFF; CDR3nt: TGTGCCAGCAGCGATCAGGTGAACACTGAAGCTTTCTTT
j_gene: TRBJ2-7; d_gene: NA; abundance: NA; len: 12; v_gene: TRBV5-1; CDR3aa: CASSDNSYEQYF; CDR3nt: TGCGCCAGCAGCGACAACTCCTACGAGCAGTACTTC
j_gene: TRBJ1-4; d_gene: NA; abundance: NA; len: 15; v_gene: TRBV11-2; CDR3aa: CASSFGGPVHEKLFF; CDR3nt: TGTGCCAGCAGCTTCGGGGGTCCGGTACATGAAAAACTGTTTTTT
j_gene: TRBJ2-7; d_gene: TRBD2; abundance: medium-sized; len: 16; v_gene: TRBV6-1; CDR3aa: CASSDMGGSASYEQYF; CDR3nt: TGTGCCAGCAGTGACATGGGCGGGAGTGCCTCCTACGAGCAGTACTTC
j_gene: TRBJ1-1; d_gene: TRBD1; abundance: NA; len: 14; v_gene: TRBV18; CDR3aa: CASSTQGGDTEAFF; CDR3nt: TGTGCCAGCTCAACCCAGGGGGGAGACACTGAAGCTTTCTTT
j_gene: TRBJ1-1; d_gene: NA; abundance: NA; len: 11; v_gene: TRBV2; CDR3aa: CASRANTEAFF; CDR3nt: TGTGCCAGCAGGGCGAACACTGAAGCTTTCTTT
j_gene: TRBJ2-3; d_gene: TRBD2; abundance: NA; len: 16; v_gene: TRBV10-1; CDR3aa: CASSAHRAGGTDTQYF; CDR3nt: TGCGCCAGCAGTGCCCATCGAGCGGGAGGCACAGATACGCAGTATTTT
j_gene: TRBJ1-3; d_gene: TRBD1; abundance: NA; len: 14; v_gene: TRBV10-1; CDR3aa: CASGDRPSGNTIYF; CDR3nt: TGCGCCAGCGGGGACAGACCCTCTGGAAACACCATATATTTT
j_gene: TRBJ2-7; d_gene: NA; abundance: NA; len: 12; v_gene: TRBV2; CDR3aa: CASSASGREQYF; CDR3nt: TGTGCCAGCAGTGCGTCTGGGCGCGAGCAGTACTTC
j_gene: TRBJ1-3; d_gene: NA; abundance: NA; len: 14; v_gene: TRBV15; CDR3aa: CATSRGGAGNTIYF; CDR3nt: TGTGCCACCAGCAGAGGGGGAGCTGGAAACACCATATATTTT
j_gene: TRBJ1-4; d_gene: NA; abundance: few; len: 14; v_gene: TRBV2; CDR3aa: CASSKATVNEKLFF; CDR3nt: TGTGCCAGCAGTAAGGCGACAGTTAATGAAAAACTGTTTTTT
j_gene: TRBJ1-2; d_gene: NA; abundance: NA; len: 13; v_gene: TRBV27; CDR3aa: CASSNDRIYGYTF; CDR3nt: TGTGCCAGCAGTAACGACAGAATCTATGGCTACACCTTC
j_gene: TRBJ2-7; d_gene: NA; abundance: NA; len: 18; v_gene: TRBV4-2; CDR3aa: CASSLISRLESGINEQYF; CDR3nt: TGTGCCAGCAGCCTCATTAGCCGACTAGAAAGCGGCATAAACGAGCAGTACTTC
j_gene: TRBJ1-2; d_gene: NA; abundance: few; len: 13; v_gene: TRBV5-4; CDR3aa: CASSLDRDYGYTF; CDR3nt: TGTGCCAGCAGCTTGGACAGGGACTATGGCTACACCTTC